Listed below are T cell receptor beta chains from one sample, sequenced in a study of immune characterization of retroperitoneal liposarcoma. TCRdb re-derived calls from the PCR reads in MiXCR, one entry per CDR3 protein. The repertoire holds more than 9,500 distinct CDR3 sequences, with about 27% as singletons. The specimen sequenced was tumor tissue. These receptors were collected from a female donor with retroperitoneal liposarcoma. CDR3s include the opening cysteine and the closing phenylalanine or tryptophan. A D gene is named only where the DNA matches it firmly. Only some rows state a clone size, as once, few, many or a class for expanded clones.

v_gene	d_gene	abundance	j_gene	CDR3nt	CDR3aa
TRBV6-1	NA	few	TRBJ1-2	TGTGCCAGCAGTGAAGCGCGGTCATTCTATGGCTACACCTTC	CASSEARSFYGYTF
TRBV27	NA	NA	TRBJ2-1	TGTGCCAGCAGTTTACCACCCGCCAACTCCTACAATGAGCAGTTCTTC	CASSLPPANSYNEQFF
TRBV6-1	NA	NA	TRBJ2-7	TGTGCCAGCAGCAAGATCCCGGGACATCCTCCAGTTGGTGAGCAGTACTTC	CASSKIPGHPPVGEQYF
TRBV6-6	TRBD2	medium-sized	TRBJ2-7	TGTGCCAGCAGTTACTCGCCGACTAGCGGTTACAATGAGCAGTACTTC	CASSYSPTSGYNEQYF
TRBV6-1	NA	few	TRBJ2-1	TGTGCCAGCAGTGACACTCAGGGAACTGAGCAGTTCTTC	CASSDTQGTEQFF
TRBV7-3	NA	many	TRBJ2-3	TGTGCCAGCAGCCTCCAGTCTACCTCAGATACGCAGTATTTT	CASSLQSTSDTQYF
TRBV7-6	NA	medium-sized	TRBJ2-3	TGTGCCAGCAGCTTAGCGCCAGATAGGTCAGATACGCAGTATTTT	CASSLAPDRSDTQYF
TRBV10-1	NA	few	TRBJ2-3	TGCGCCAGCAGTGAGTCTACTAGCAGCCGCACAGATACGCAGTATTTT	CASSESTSSRTDTQYF
TRBV6-1	NA	NA	TRBJ1-1	TGTGCCAGCAGAGAGGGTATGGCTTTCTTT	CASREGMAFF
TRBV27	TRBD2	few	TRBJ2-1	TGTGCCAGCAGTTTGGGCGGGAGTATTGATGAGCAGTTCTTC	CASSLGGSIDEQFF
TRBV6-1	NA	many	TRBJ1-1	TGTGCCAGCAGTGGAAGGGGGGCCCTGAACACTGAAGCTTTCTTT	CASSGRGALNTEAFF
TRBV7-2	NA	NA	TRBJ2-7	TGTGCCAGCAGCTTGACTCGTTACGTGCAGTACTTC	CASSLTRYVQYF
TRBV6-1	TRBD2	few	TRBJ2-1	TGTGCCAGCATCCCCGGGACTAGCGGGAGTTCGGGAGAGACCCAGTTCTTC	CASIPGTSGSSGETQFF
TRBV10-1	TRBD2	many	TRBJ2-3	TGCGCCAGCAGTGAGTCAACTAGCGGGAGGGCAGATACGCAGTATTTT	CASSESTSGRADTQYF
TRBV19	NA	NA	TRBJ2-1	TGTGCCAGTACCCCCGAGCTAGCAATGTTCGACAATGAGCAGTTCTTC	CASTPELAMFDNEQFF
TRBV28	NA	NA	TRBJ2-4	TGTGCCAGCTCAAAAAGGAGTAGGATAGAGCAGTACTTC	CASSKRSRIEQYF
TRBV7-6	NA	once	TRBJ2-3	TGTGCCAGCAGCCCCCCTTTCGGGCGGGGCGAGGGGAAGACCCAGTATTTT	CASSPPFGRGEGKTQYF
TRBV7-3	TRBD1	many	TRBJ2-3	TGTGCCAGCAGCTTAAGACAGGGGACGAGAGATACGCAGTATTTT	CASSLRQGTRDTQYF
TRBV6-5	NA	NA	TRBJ1-1	TGTGCCAGCAGTTACGGTCTGGGGGCGATGAACACTGAAGCTTTCTTT	CASSYGLGAMNTEAFF
TRBV11-2	NA	few	TRBJ2-1	TGTGCCAGCAGCCCCGGGACGGCAAGCTCCTACGAGCAGTTCTTC	CASSPGTASSYEQFF
TRBV6-5	NA	NA	TRBJ2-1	TGTGCCAGCAGTGAAACGTGGGGCCAAGCGAAGACCCAGTTCTTC	CASSETWGQAKTQFF
TRBV6-1	NA	many	TRBJ1-6	TGTGCCAGTGGGAGGGATTGGGGGAATTCACCCCTCCACTTT	CASGRDWGNSPLHF
TRBV11-3	TRBD2	NA	TRBJ2-5	TGTGCCAGCAGCGCCACCCCTAGTAGCGGGAAGACGAATGAGCAGTACTTC	CASSATPSSGKTNEQYF
TRBV7-3	NA	many	TRBJ2-1	TGTGCCAGCAGCCTACGGACGGATACCAGGGAGTTCTTC	CASSLRTDTREFF
TRBV6-9	TRBD1	NA	TRBJ2-7	TGTGCCAGCAGTTACCTGGGACAGGGTCACGAGCAGTACTTC	CASSYLGQGHEQYF
TRBV7-6	TRBD2	NA	TRBJ2-1	TGTGCCAGCAGCTTAGGGACTAGCTATGAGACCCAGTTCTTC	CASSLGTSYETQFF
TRBV7-8	NA	medium-sized	TRBJ2-1	TGTGCCAGCAGCTTGGGACCAACTCCCACTGAGAAAGAGACCCAGTTCTTC	CASSLGPTPTEKETQFF
TRBV5-1	NA	NA	TRBJ2-7	TGCGCCAGCAGCTTGGGCGGGGTGGCCTACGAGCAGTACTTC	CASSLGGVAYEQYF
TRBV11-3	TRBD2	once	TRBJ2-3	TGTGCCAGCAGCTTAGATAGGCTAGCGGGAGGTCCAGATACGCAGTATTTT	CASSLDRLAGGPDTQYF
TRBV7-6	NA	NA	TRBJ2-2	TGTGCCAGCAGTCCCCGAACTGGACCCGTTAACACCGGGGAGCTGTTTTTT	CASSPRTGPVNTGELFF
TRBV11-3	TRBD1	NA	TRBJ2-1	TGTGCCGGCAGACAGGGGACTGAGCAGTTCTTC	CAGRQGTEQFF
TRBV7-2	NA	few	TRBJ2-1	TGTGCCAGCAGCTCCAGAACATTCGTCTACGAGCAGTTCTTC	CASSSRTFVYEQFF
TRBV28	TRBD1	few	TRBJ2-2	TGTGCCAGCAGTTTATTCGTAGGGACAGTGAACACCGGGGAGCTGTTTTTT	CASSLFVGTVNTGELFF
TRBV14	TRBD2	NA	TRBJ2-3	TGTGCCAGCAGCCAAGATCCTAGCGGGACCCGTAGCACAGATACGCAGTATTTT	CASSQDPSGTRSTDTQYF
TRBV6-1	TRBD1	many	TRBJ2-3	TGTGCCAGCAGTAAGGGACAGGGGATCTTAGATACGCAGTATTTT	CASSKGQGILDTQYF
TRBV6-1	TRBD1	large	TRBJ2-1	TGTGCCAGCCCCGATCGTTCAGGGGGTAAGGCCTACAATGAGCAGTTCTTC	CASPDRSGGKAYNEQFF
TRBV11-2	TRBD1	few	TRBJ1-1	TGTGCCAGCAGTCAATCCGGGACAGGGGTGACTGAAGCTTTCTTT	CASSQSGTGVTEAFF
TRBV4-1	NA	few	TRBJ2-7	TGCGCCAGCAGCCAAGATCGCGGAGCCTACGAGCAGTACTTC	CASSQDRGAYEQYF
TRBV12-3/TRBV12-4	NA	NA	TRBJ2-3	TGTGCCAGCAGTCTGTTCCGGCGAGCAGATACGCAGTATTTT	CASSLFRRADTQYF
TRBV7-2	NA	many	TRBJ2-3	TGTGCCAGCAGCTCCCACCGAGGGTATAGCACAGATACGCAGTATTTT	CASSSHRGYSTDTQYF
TRBV5-1	NA	NA	TRBJ2-1	TGCGCCAGCAGCGGAGCAGGAGCCTACAATGAGCAGTTCTTC	CASSGAGAYNEQFF
TRBV6-1	TRBD2	medium-sized	TRBJ2-7	TGTGCCAGCAGTGAACGACTAGCGGGAGCGTACGAGCAGTACTTC	CASSERLAGAYEQYF
TRBV6-1	NA	NA	TRBJ1-1	TGTGCCAGCAGTGAATCCGGCGGGGTCACTGAAGCTTTCTTT	CASSESGGVTEAFF
TRBV6-1	NA	many	TRBJ2-1	TGTGCCAGCAGTCACCATGACGGGAGCTCCTACAATGAGCAGTTCTTC	CASSHHDGSSYNEQFF
TRBV6-1	TRBD1	few	TRBJ1-2	TGTGCCAGCAGTCGGACAGGGAGTGACAGTGGGGGCTACACCTTC	CASSRTGSDSGGYTF
TRBV25-1	NA	NA	TRBJ2-1	TGTGCCAGCAGCGTAAAAGGGGCAGTGGGAGAGACCCAGTTCTTC	CASSVKGAVGETQFF
TRBV6-5	NA	NA	TRBJ2-3	TGTGCCAGCAGTTACCCCGGACCCAATACGCAGTATTTT	CASSYPGPNTQYF
TRBV7-8	NA	medium-sized	TRBJ1-1	TGTGCCAGCAGTTTCCCCGGGGGGGCAGCTTTCTTT	CASSFPGGAAFF
TRBV19	TRBD1	NA	TRBJ2-5	TGTGCCAGTAGCCCGAGACCGGGACAAGGGGGCGAGACCCAGTACTTC	CASSPRPGQGGETQYF
TRBV11-2	NA	NA	TRBJ2-1	TGTGCCAGCAGCTTAGATATCCTAACTTTACCGGCCCCGAGGTCCTACGAGCAGTTCTTC	CASSLDILTLPAPRSYEQFF
TRBV6-6	NA	many	TRBJ2-1	TGTGCCAGCAGTTACGGGCCACTGAGGTTCTTC	CASSYGPLRFF
TRBV25-1	TRBD2	many	TRBJ2-3	TGTGCCACCCGGGGGGGGGTGGGCACAGATACGCAGTATTTT	CATRGGVGTDTQYF
TRBV6-1	TRBD2	many	TRBJ2-1	TGTGCCAGCAGTGTCGCGGGACTACCAACCTACGAGCAGTTCTTC	CASSVAGLPTYEQFF
TRBV7-2	NA	NA	TRBJ2-7	TGTGCCAGCACCAACTGGGGTTCCTACAATGAGCAGTACTTC	CASTNWGSYNEQYF
TRBV6-6	NA	NA	TRBJ2-1	TGTGCCAGCAGTTTAGGGAACGGCGAGACCCAGTTCTTC	CASSLGNGETQFF